Sequencing of this T cell receptor (beta chain) was carried out in a study of shared clonotypes between healthy human individuals. The study's findings and limits: Richness estimates generally favored naive over memory subsets.

Concerning this clone: No antigen is known for it. At the DNA level, this CDR3 is encoded by other sequences in the same sample as well.

A split of CD4+ cells into CD45RA+ naive and CD45RA-negative memory subsets was performed. Clones were read by immunoSEQ multiplex PCR, and TCRdb kept only the in-frame ones, dropping some. Among 600,000 to 750,000 clones listed, roughly two thirds were seen once. The germline V and J ends were trimmed by 4 bases and 6 bases, with 8 bases remaining between them. Germline CDR1 SEHNR, CDR2 FQNEAQ (reference sequence). The CDR3 is 12 residues long. The specimen sequenced was memory CD4+ T cells sorted from blood. Documented subset: CD45RA-negative fraction. V gene TRBV7-9 combines with J gene TRBJ2-3; no definite D call. The origin of this receptor is a woman in her 30s in good health. CDR3 nucleotide sequence: TGTGCCAGCAGCTCCTATACTGATACGCAGTATTTT. This codes for CASSSYTDTQYF.